The TCR beta chain described here comes from a study of T cell responses to AZD1222 COVID-19 vaccine. The data were produced by immunoSEQ multiplex PCR, yet TCRdb's version contains in-frame clones alone and is incomplete. The data show 140,000 to 150,000 clones, roughly 92% seen once. Trimming left V 4 bases short and J 5 bases short, with 11 bases between. Per germline, CDR1 SGHRS and CDR2 YFSETQ. The CDR3 has 13 residues. This clone was seen just once. This chain links TRBV5-1 with TRBJ2-3; tentative D call: TRBD1 (6 bases). This specimen was peripheral blood, taken on day 0 of AZD1222 vaccination. This TCR was recovered from an adult in good health. CDR3 protein: CASSVGHGDTQYF. The CDR3 nucleotides are TGCGCCAGCAGCGTGGGACATGGAGATACGCAGTATTTT.